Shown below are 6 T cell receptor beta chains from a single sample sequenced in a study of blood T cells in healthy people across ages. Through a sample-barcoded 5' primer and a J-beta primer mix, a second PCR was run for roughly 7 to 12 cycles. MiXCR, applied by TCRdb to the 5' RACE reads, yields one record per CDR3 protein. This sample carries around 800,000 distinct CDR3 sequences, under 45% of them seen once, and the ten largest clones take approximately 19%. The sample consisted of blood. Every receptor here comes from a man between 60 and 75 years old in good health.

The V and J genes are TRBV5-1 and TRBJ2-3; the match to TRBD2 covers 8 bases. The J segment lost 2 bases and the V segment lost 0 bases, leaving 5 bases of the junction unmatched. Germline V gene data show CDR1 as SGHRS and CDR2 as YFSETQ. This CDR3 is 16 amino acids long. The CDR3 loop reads CASSLAPGGITDTQYF. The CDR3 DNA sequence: TGCGCCAGCAGCTTGGCCCCGGGGGGGATCACAGATACGCAGTATTTT.

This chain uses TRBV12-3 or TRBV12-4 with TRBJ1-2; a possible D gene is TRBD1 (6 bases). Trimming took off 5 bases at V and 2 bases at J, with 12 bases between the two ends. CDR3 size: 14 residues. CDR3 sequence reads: CASSPQGNNYGYTF. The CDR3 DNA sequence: TGTGCCAGCAGTCCACAGGGAAACAACTATGGCTACACCTTC.

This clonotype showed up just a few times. The CDR3 nucleotides are TGCAGTGCTATTCCCGGACTAGCGGGGAAGGAAAACATTCAGTACTTC. Translated: CSAIPGLAGKENIQYF. This rearrangement joins TRBV20-1 to TRBJ2-4; 12 bases line up with TRBD2. The junction had 9 bases not matched to a gene; V was cut back by 4 bases and J by 5 bases. The CDR3 has 16 amino acids. Per germline, CDR1 DFQATT and CDR2 SNEGSKA (reference sequence).

CDR3: CSVEEPGFSEDTQYF. The CDR3 region has the DNA TGCAGCGTTGAAGAGCCGGGTTTTTCCGAAGATACGCAGTATTTT. The rearrangement joins TRBV29-1 to TRBJ2-3; D call uncertain. Germline-derived CDR1 and CDR2 are SQVTM and ANQGSEA. CDR3 length: 15 residues. The V end was cut by 0 bases, the J end by 5 bases, with 15 bases between.

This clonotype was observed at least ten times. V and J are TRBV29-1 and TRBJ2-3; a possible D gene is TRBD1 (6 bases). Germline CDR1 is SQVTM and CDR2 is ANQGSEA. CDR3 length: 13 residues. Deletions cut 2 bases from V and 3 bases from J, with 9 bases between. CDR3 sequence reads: CSVEQGSTDTQYF. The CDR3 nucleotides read TGCAGCGTTGAACAGGGGTCGACAGATACGCAGTATTTT.

The CDR3 DNA reads as TGTGCCAGCAGCCTGACTAGCCGCTACAATGAGCAGTTCTTC. Translating gives CASSLTSRYNEQFF. The gene calls are TRBV5-5 and TRBJ2-1, with 7 positions matching TRBD2. The CDR3 has 14 residues. V trimming: 4 bases; J trimming: 3 bases; junction bases outside the gene matches: 4. CDR1 is SGHKS and CDR2 is YYEKEE in the germline V gene (reference sequence).